A selection of T cell receptor beta chains follows, all from one sample in a study of cytomegalovirus exposure and HLA in healthy donors. Clones were sequenced by immunoSEQ multiplex PCR, and TCRdb holds only the in-frame ones, with some missing. The profile shows 150,000 to 200,000 clones, around 78% of them singletons. Sequencing was done on a sample of PBMCs. Every receptor here comes from a woman aged 40 to 50 in good health and CMV-seronegative. The CDR3 runs from the conserved cysteine through the conserved F or W. A D gene is named only where the DNA matches it firmly. The size field is filled for only some rows; it gives once, few, many or a size class.

CDR3 DNA: TGTGCCAGCAGACAGGGGGCTCGGGATCAGCCCCAGCATTTT
CDR3 protein: CASRQGARDQPQHF
clone size: -
V gene: TRBV6-6
J gene: TRBJ1-5
D gene: TRBD1

CDR3 DNA: TGTGCCAGCAGTGAAGTCAGGGGACACAACAGGGGGAGACAGCCCCAGCATTTT
CDR3 protein: CASSEVRGHNRGRQPQHF
clone size: -
V gene: TRBV6-1
J gene: TRBJ1-5
D gene: TRBD1

CDR3 DNA: TGTGCCAGCAGTGAATCTCCAGGCTGGGAGCAGTACTTC
CDR3 protein: CASSESPGWEQYF
clone size: -
V gene: TRBV6-1
J gene: TRBJ2-7
D gene: -

CDR3 DNA: TGTGCCAGTAGTCCAGGACAGGGGAAGTCGTATGAGCAGTTCTTC
CDR3 protein: CASSPGQGKSYEQFF
clone size: -
V gene: TRBV19
J gene: TRBJ2-1
D gene: TRBD1

CDR3 DNA: TGCGCCAGCAGCCACCTGACAGGGGAAGAGACCCAGTACTTC
CDR3 protein: CASSHLTGEETQYF
clone size: -
V gene: TRBV5-1
J gene: TRBJ2-5
D gene: TRBD1

CDR3 DNA: TGCGCCAGCAGCTTGAACAGGGGGCAAACTGAAGCTTTCTTT
CDR3 protein: CASSLNRGQTEAFF
clone size: few
V gene: TRBV5-1
J gene: TRBJ1-1
D gene: TRBD1

CDR3 DNA: TGTGCCAGCAGTTATGCCGGGGGGGCGTACGAGCAGTACTTC
CDR3 protein: CASSYAGGAYEQYF
clone size: few
V gene: TRBV6-5
J gene: TRBJ2-7
D gene: TRBD2

CDR3 DNA: TGTGCCAGCAGTTACGAGGGAAACACTGAAGCTTTCTTT
CDR3 protein: CASSYEGNTEAFF
clone size: -
V gene: TRBV6-5
J gene: TRBJ1-1
D gene: -

CDR3 DNA: TGTGCCAGCACGACGTCCCGGACAGCCTTCTATGGCTACACCTTC
CDR3 protein: CASTTSRTAFYGYTF
clone size: -
V gene: TRBV2
J gene: TRBJ1-2
D gene: -

CDR3 DNA: TGTGCCAGCTCACCAAGGACAGCGGCTAACTATGGCTACACCTTC
CDR3 protein: CASSPRTAANYGYTF
clone size: -
V gene: TRBV18
J gene: TRBJ1-2
D gene: -

CDR3 DNA: TGTGCCAGCAGTGAAGCGATTGGGACAGGTCAAAAAGAGACCCAGTACTTC
CDR3 protein: CASSEAIGTGQKETQYF
clone size: -
V gene: TRBV6-1
J gene: TRBJ2-5
D gene: TRBD1

CDR3 DNA: TGTGCCAGTAGTATAGCAGGAATTGTCAATCAGCCCCAGCATTTT
CDR3 protein: CASSIAGIVNQPQHF
clone size: -
V gene: TRBV19
J gene: TRBJ1-5
D gene: -

CDR3 DNA: TGCGCCAGCAGCCTAAACACTGAAGCTTTCTTT
CDR3 protein: CASSLNTEAFF
clone size: -
V gene: TRBV4-1
J gene: TRBJ1-1
D gene: -

CDR3 DNA: TGTGCCAGCAGTTTAACGGGACAGGGCGGTCAGCCCCAGCATTTT
CDR3 protein: CASSLTGQGGQPQHF
clone size: -
V gene: TRBV6-5
J gene: TRBJ1-5
D gene: TRBD1

CDR3 DNA: TGTGCCAGCAGCTCCTTAGGACTAGCCTACGAGCAGTACTTC
CDR3 protein: CASSSLGLAYEQYF
clone size: -
V gene: TRBV7-9
J gene: TRBJ2-7
D gene: TRBD2

CDR3 DNA: TGTGCCAGCAGCCTAACTTCAGGGTCCCATGAGCAGTTCTTC
CDR3 protein: CASSLTSGSHEQFF
clone size: -
V gene: TRBV28
J gene: TRBJ2-1
D gene: -

CDR3 DNA: TGTGCCAGCAGCTTGGTGCGCGCCGGCTACACCTTC
CDR3 protein: CASSLVRAGYTF
clone size: -
V gene: TRBV5-6
J gene: TRBJ1-2
D gene: -

CDR3 DNA: TGTGCCAGCAGCCCCCAGGAGGGGGGGTGGACCGGGGAGCTGTTTTTT
CDR3 protein: CASSPQEGGWTGELFF
clone size: -
V gene: TRBV11-3
J gene: TRBJ2-2
D gene: -

CDR3 DNA: TGTGCCAGTAGTACAGGGGACTATGGCTACACCTTC
CDR3 protein: CASSTGDYGYTF
clone size: once
V gene: TRBV19
J gene: TRBJ1-2
D gene: -

CDR3 DNA: TGTGCCAGCCTTCGGGGAGTGAACACTGAAGCTTTCTTT
CDR3 protein: CASLRGVNTEAFF
clone size: -
V gene: TRBV6-5
J gene: TRBJ1-1
D gene: -

CDR3 DNA: TGCGCCAGCAGCCTCCGGGACAAACTTTACAATGAGCAGTTCTTC
CDR3 protein: CASSLRDKLYNEQFF
clone size: -
V gene: TRBV5-1
J gene: TRBJ2-1
D gene: -